This TCR beta chain originates from a study of CD8 T cells in Susac syndrome. Broader study findings: An acknowledgment was made by the study that its TCR sequencing and HLA analysis involved relatively few individuals.

RNA totalling about 0.45 to 1 ug underwent reverse transcription with random hexamers. Amplification of TCR beta CDR3 spanned 54 Vbeta and 13 Jbeta via immunoSEQ multiplex PCR. One entry per CDR3 protein, called by TCRdb with MiXCR from the immunoSEQ multiplex PCR reads. The sample comprises 250,000 to 300,000 distinct CDR3 sequences, roughly 85% of which are singletons, and around 0.12% rests with the top ten. Sequencing of TCR beta was performed on blood CD8+ T cells and on blood CD4+ T cells. It was negative isolation that provided the CD8+ and CD4+ T cells, whereas TEMRA cells were enriched by FACS. The CDR3 is 13 amino acids. Germline lookup yields CDR1 SEHNR and CDR2 FQNEAQ (reference sequence). Trimming left V 5 bases short and J 5 bases short, with 12 bases between. A single count supports this clonotype. Antigen unknown.

The chain employs TRBV7-9 and TRBJ1-1; D perhaps matches TRBD1 (5 bases). The sequenced material came from CD8+ T cells from PBMCs. The sequence derives from a human donor with multiple sclerosis. The CDR3 DNA reads TGTGCCAGCAGCCCAGGGATGAGGACTGAAGCTTTCTTT. Protein sequence: CASSPGMRTEAFF.